The 18 T cell receptor beta chains below come from one sample, sequenced in a study of T cell responses to AZD1222 COVID-19 vaccine. Produced via immunoSEQ multiplex PCR; TCRdb's table is partial and in-frame only. The data contain approximately 89,000 clones, just over 90% of them singletons. The sample was peripheral blood, taken 28 days after the second AZD1222 dose. The receptors originated from an adult who received the AZD1222 COVID-19 vaccine.

The V call is TRBV6-6, the J call TRBJ2-5; 7 nucleotides match TRBD2. The CDR3 totals 15 residues. V shed 7 bases, J shed 5 bases, and the junction held 13 bases outside the gene matches. Germline assignment: CDR1 MNHNY and CDR2 SVGAGI (reference sequence). The CDR3 loop reads CASTSGTIIGETQYF. The DNA of the CDR3 is TGTGCCAGCACTTCAGGGACTATTATTGGGGAGACCCAGTACTTC.

The chain is built from TRBV3-1 (or the pseudogene TRBV3-2) and TRBJ2-2, with 8 bases that match TRBD1. The CDR3 totals 15 residues. The V segment lost 5 bases and the J segment 9 bases; nucleotides outside the gene matches: 11. The germline V gene has CDR1 LGHDT and CDR2 YNNKEL (reference sequence). The CDR3 loop is CASSAPDREDRELFF. As DNA, the CDR3 is TGTGCCAGCAGCGCCCCGGACAGGGAGGATAGGGAGCTGTTTTTT.

The chain combines TRBV7-2 with TRBJ1-4, with D maybe TRBD1 (6 bases). V lost 5 bases, J lost 5 bases, and 18 bases lay in between. Per the germline V gene, CDR1 is SGHTA and CDR2 is FQGNSA. The CDR3 has 16 residues. The CDR3 is CASSLRPTGLNEKLFF. Written as DNA, the CDR3 is TGTGCCAGCAGCCTGAGACCCACAGGGCTAAATGAAAAACTGTTTTTT.

The V gene is TRBV7-2, the J gene TRBJ1-6; 8 bases match TRBD1. The V gene's germline CDR1 is SGHTA and CDR2 FQGNSA. J lost 7 bases, V lost 4 bases, and 6 bases had no gene match. The CDR3 covers 15 residues. For the CDR3, the DNA is TGTGCCAGCAGCTCCCGGACAGGGACGAATTCACCCCTCCACTTT. Amino acid sequence: CASSSRTGTNSPLHF.

This clone was recorded only once. The chain is built from TRBV27 and TRBJ2-7; D possibly matches TRBD1 or TRBD2 (5 bases each). V lost 5 bases and J lost 0, with 14 bases in between. Germline loops: CDR1 MNHEY, CDR2 SMNVEV (reference sequence). This CDR3 is built from 15 residues. CDR3 sequence reads: CASSALGTISYEQYF. The CDR3 bases are TGTGCCAGCAGTGCCTTAGGGACGATCTCCTACGAGCAGTACTTC.

The table lists this clone with a few counts. The chain employs TRBV2 and TRBJ1-1; unclear D gene. The V gene's germline CDR1 is SNHLY and CDR2 FYNNEI. This CDR3 is 14 amino acids long. The V and J ends lost 3 bases and 1 base respectively, with 9 bases between them. CDR3 DNA: TGTGCCAGCAGTGAGGTCAGCAGGAACACTGAAGCTTTCTTT. This translates into CASSEVSRNTEAFF.

The chain joins TRBV21-1 to TRBJ1-1; the DNA was not used to check the table's D call, TRBD1. TRBV21-1 is listed as a pseudogene. The CDR3 runs 16 residues. CDR3 bases: TGTGCCAGCAGCTCCCAGGTCAGGGGGCTTAGGACTGAAGCTTTCTTT. This encodes CASSSQVRGLRTEAFF.

In this sample, this clone turned up a few times. J is TRBJ1-1 and V is TRBV2; tentative D call: TRBD1 (5 bases). The germline V gene encodes CDR1 SNHLY and CDR2 FYNNEI. The V end lost 6 bases, the J end lost 1 base, and 15 bases lay between the germline ends. The CDR3 runs to 15 residues. In DNA, the CDR3 is TGTGCCAGCAGCCCACGGGGACGGGGGAACACTGAAGCTTTCTTT. It specifies CASSPRGRGNTEAFF. The full variable domain, with the rest looked up from reference TRBV2 and TRBJ1-1, is EPEVTQTPSHQVTQMGQEVILRCVPISNHLYFYWYRQILGQKVEFLVSFYNNEISEKSEIFDDQFSVERPDGSNFTLKIRSTKLEDSAMYFCASSPRGRGNTEAFFGQGTRLTVV.

This chain connects TRBV4-2 to TRBJ2-7, with D perhaps matching TRBD2 (7 bases). Per germline, CDR1 LGHNA and CDR2 YNFKEQ. Between the trimmed V and J ends, which lost 1 base and 3 bases, there was a span of 16 bases. The CDR3 covers 16 residues. This CDR3 reads CASSQAGAGARYEQYF. As DNA, the CDR3 is TGTGCCAGCAGCCAAGCCGGCGCGGGGGCCCGCTACGAGCAGTACTTC.

The chain has TRBV5-1 and TRBJ1-1; no clear D. With 1 base removed from V and 4 bases from J, the gap between germline ends came to 14 bases. Germline loops: CDR1 SGHRS, CDR2 YFSETQ. The CDR3 runs to 15 residues. CDR3 in amino acids: CASSLLMFEGTEAFF. The CDR3 DNA reads TGCGCCAGCAGCTTGTTAATGTTTGAGGGCACTGAAGCTTTCTTT. Full variable domain (remainder filled in from reference TRBV5-1 and TRBJ1-1): KAGVTQTPRYLIKTRGQQVTLSCSPISGHRSVSWYQQTPGQGLQFLFEYFSETQRNKGNFPGRFSGRQFSNSRSEMNVSTLELGDSALYLCASSLLMFEGTEAFFGQGTRLTVV.

This clone was observed a handful of times. The chain is built from TRBV4-1 and TRBJ1-2; 8 nucleotides agree with TRBD1. CDR3 length: 14 residues. After removal of 1 base from V and 4 bases from J, the junction contained 2 bases not matched to a gene. Germline values: CDR1 MGHRA, CDR2 YSYEKL. The CDR3 loop is CASSQVTGVYGYTF. The CDR3, as DNA: TGCGCCAGCAGCCAAGTGACAGGGGTCTATGGCTACACCTTC.

The V and J genes are TRBV15 and TRBJ1-2; 8 nucleotides agree with TRBD1. V trimming: 0 bases; J trimming: 5 bases; junction bases outside the gene matches: 5. Germline V CDR1 and CDR2: LNHNV, YYDKDF (reference sequence). The CDR3 length is 15 residues. Here the CDR3 DNA reads TGTGCCACCAGCAGAGACCTGGACAGGGATTATGGCTACACCTTC. The encoded protein is CATSRDLDRDYGYTF. Looking up the rest from reference TRBV15 and TRBJ1-2 gives the full variable domain: DAMVIQNPRYQVTQFGKPVTLSCSQTLNHNVMYWYQQKSSQAPKLLFHYYDKDFNNEADTPDNFQSRRPNTSFCFLDIRSPGLGDTAMYLCATSRDLDRDYGYTFGSGTRLTVV.

This sequence joins TRBV9 and TRBJ1-1, with TRBD1 identical over 7 bases. Looked up from germline, CDR1 is SGDLS and CDR2 is YYNGEE. The V segment lost 3 bases and the J segment 1 base; nucleotides outside the gene matches: 9. The CDR3 is made up of 16 amino acids. CDR3 sequence reads: CASSAQQGRGNTEAFF. The CDR3, as DNA: TGTGCCAGCAGCGCCCAACAGGGGAGGGGGAACACTGAAGCTTTCTTT.

This chain connects TRBV27 to TRBJ2-3; D may be TRBD2 (6 bases). Germline CDR1 and CDR2: MNHEY and SMNVEV (reference sequence). V lost 3 bases and J lost 0, with 19 bases in between. CDR3 size: 18 residues. Written as DNA, the CDR3 is TGTGCCAGCAGTTTGTTAATAAAGGGACTGCCTAGCACAGATACGCAGTATTTT. This codes for CASSLLIKGLPSTDTQYF.

The rearrangement links TRBV5-1 to TRBJ2-5, with D tentatively TRBD1 or TRBD2 (5 bases each). CDR1 and CDR2 (germline): SGHRS, YFSETQ. V lost 1 base and J 4 bases, leaving 8 bases between the germline ends. The CDR3 is 13 amino acids. CDR3 in DNA: TGCGCCAGCAGCTTGTATGGGACAGAGACCCAGTACTTC. Translated, it gives CASSLYGTETQYF.

The rearrangement links TRBV15 to TRBJ1-5, with D tentatively TRBD1 (5 bases). Trimming pared 5 bases from V and 3 bases from J, leaving 14 bases between. Germline loops: CDR1 LNHNV, CDR2 YYDKDF (reference sequence). The CDR3 contains 15 residues. The CDR3 here is CATSPGTANNQPQHF. CDR3 DNA sequence: TGTGCCACCAGCCCCGGGACTGCCAACAATCAGCCCCAGCATTTT.

The chain couples TRBV21-1 to TRBJ2-1; TRBD2 is the table's D call and was not checked against the DNA. TRBV21-1 is termed a pseudogene. There are 13 residues in the CDR3. Here the CDR3 reads CASSCGSYNEQFF. CDR3 nucleotide sequence: TGTGCCAGCAGCTGCGGGTCTTACAATGAGCAGTTCTTC.

V is TRBV10-3 and J is TRBJ2-3, with no clear D. In germline, CDR1 is ENHRY, CDR2 SYGVKD. The V and J ends lost 3 bases and 3 bases respectively, with 4 bases between them. The CDR3 spans 12 residues. The CDR3 reads CAISEMTDTQYF. CDR3 sequence (DNA): TGTGCCATCAGTGAAATGACAGATACGCAGTATTTT.